A selection of T cell receptor beta chains follows, all from one sample in a study of cytomegalovirus exposure and HLA in healthy donors. Here immunoSEQ multiplex PCR was the method, and the copy in TCRdb shows in-frame clones only, minus some. The top ten clones hold 6.2% of a sample with around 140,000 clones, approximately 80% of them seen once. Sequenced sample: PBMCs. The receptors come from a middle-aged woman in good health and CMV-seropositive. The CDR3 runs from the conserved cysteine through the conserved F or W. D genes are given only for firm matches. Clone size, where shown, is once, few, many, or a class for clones that have expanded.

V	J	D	size	CDR3	DNA
TRBV2	TRBJ1-2	.	medium-sized	CASSETWGANYGYTF	TGTGCCAGCAGTGAAACTTGGGGAGCTAACTATGGCTACACCTTC
TRBV15	TRBJ1-4	.	.	CATSGPWGGYEKLFF	TGTGCCACCAGCGGCCCGTGGGGAGGTTATGAAAAACTGTTTTTT
TRBV7-9	TRBJ2-3	TRBD2	.	CASSLATSGRTTDTQYF	TGTGCCAGCAGCTTAGCGACTAGCGGGAGGACAACAGATACGCAGTATTTT
TRBV11-3	TRBJ1-4	TRBD1	.	CASSPSRGQGSQLFF	TGTGCCAGCAGCCCATCGAGGGGACAGGGAAGTCAGCTGTTTTTT
TRBV11-3	TRBJ2-6	TRBD1	.	CASSLTGAGANVLTF	TGTGCCAGCAGCTTAACAGGGGCTGGGGCCAACGTCCTGACTTTC
TRBV5-1	TRBJ2-1	TRBD2	.	CASSLGLAGVNEQFF	TGCGCCAGCAGCTTGGGGCTAGCGGGAGTCAATGAGCAGTTCTTC
TRBV11-2	TRBJ2-3	.	.	CASSFTQGDTQYF	TGTGCCAGCAGCTTTACCCAGGGAGATACGCAGTATTTT
TRBV18	TRBJ2-2	.	.	CASSRLSENTGELFF	TGTGCCAGCTCACGTCTTAGCGAGAACACCGGGGAGCTGTTTTTT
TRBV5-4	TRBJ2-7	TRBD2	.	CASSLGASGGSYEQYF	TGTGCCAGCAGTCTGGGGGCTAGCGGGGGCTCCTACGAGCAGTACTTC
TRBV19	TRBJ2-3	.	.	CASSIQGGDTQYF	TGTGCCAGTAGTATCCAGGGGGGCGATACGCAGTATTTT
TRBV2	TRBJ2-2	TRBD1	few	CASRPQGADTGELFF	TGTGCCAGCAGACCACAGGGGGCCGACACCGGGGAGCTGTTTTTT
TRBV28	TRBJ2-5	.	.	CASSLSDSGGGETQYF	TGTGCCAGCAGTTTATCCGATAGCGGTGGGGGGGAGACCCAGTACTTC
TRBV9	TRBJ2-4	.	.	CASSPRTGENIQYF	TGTGCCAGCAGCCCCCGGACTGGAGAAAACATTCAGTACTTC
TRBV6-1	TRBJ1-1	.	.	CASTREEGTEAFF	TGTGCCAGCACTAGGGAAGAGGGCACTGAAGCTTTCTTT
TRBV19	TRBJ2-2	TRBD1	.	CASSARGHGELFF	TGTGCCAGTAGTGCCAGGGGGCACGGGGAGCTGTTTTTT
TRBV4-1	TRBJ2-1	TRBD2	.	CASSRGTSGYNEQFF	TGCGCCAGCAGCCGAGGGACTAGCGGATACAATGAGCAGTTCTTC
TRBV5-6	TRBJ2-5	.	.	CASSRSAGEETQYF	TGTGCCAGCAGCCGGTCAGCGGGTGAAGAGACCCAGTACTTC
TRBV18	TRBJ2-3	.	.	CASSPSFGGLTDTQYF	TGTGCCAGCTCACCATCATTTGGGGGCCTCACAGATACGCAGTATTTT
TRBV12-1	TRBJ1-5	.	.	CASSTPGQATQPQHF	TGTGCCAGCAGCACGCCGGGACAGGCGACTCAGCCCCAGCATTTT
TRBV9	TRBJ2-5	.	few	CASSVVGGRGETQYF	TGTGCCAGCAGCGTAGTCGGCGGCAGGGGAGAGACCCAGTACTTC
TRBV7-2	TRBJ2-7	TRBD2	.	CASSLVTSGRAYEQYF	TGTGCCAGCAGCTTAGTGACTAGCGGGAGAGCCTACGAGCAGTACTTC
TRBV7-9	TRBJ1-1	.	.	CASSLGGGTEAFF	TGTGCCAGCAGCTTAGGTGGCGGGACTGAAGCTTTCTTT
TRBV6-5	TRBJ1-1	.	.	CALGSPTGTEAFF	TGTGCCCTGGGGAGCCCCACGGGCACTGAAGCTTTCTTT
TRBV5-1	TRBJ2-7	.	.	CASSLQSREPYEQYF	TGCGCCAGCAGCTTGCAGTCGAGGGAGCCCTACGAGCAGTACTTC
TRBV10-3	TRBJ2-5	.	few	CAIRAAAKETQYF	TGTGCCATCAGGGCGGCAGCCAAAGAGACCCAGTACTTC
TRBV5-1	TRBJ2-1	.	.	CASSRESEQFF	TGCGCCAGCAGCCGGGAAAGTGAGCAGTTCTTC
TRBV18	TRBJ2-1	.	.	CASSPVAYNEQFF	TGTGCCAGCTCACCGGTAGCCTACAATGAGCAGTTCTTC
TRBV7-9	TRBJ2-4	TRBD1	.	CSSSQSTGGLAKNIQYF	TGTTCCAGCAGCCAATCTACAGGGGGACTAGCCAAAAACATTCAGTACTTC
TRBV5-8	TRBJ2-5	.	.	CASSIRQAQGETQYF	TGTGCCAGCAGCATCCGACAGGCGCAAGGGGAGACCCAGTACTTC
TRBV5-5	TRBJ2-3	TRBD1	.	CASSLVGTANTDTQYF	TGTGCCAGCAGCCTAGTCGGGACAGCCAACACAGATACGCAGTATTTT
TRBV7-6	TRBJ2-3	.	.	CASSLEGRTPSTDTQYF	TGTGCCAGCAGCTTAGAGGGGCGGACCCCGAGCACAGATACGCAGTATTTT
TRBV6-1	TRBJ2-7	TRBD1	few	CASEGAYYEQYF	TGTGCCAGCGAGGGGGCTTACTACGAGCAGTACTTC
TRBV27	TRBJ2-7	TRBD2	few	CASSALFGTSYYEQYF	TGTGCCAGCAGTGCCCTATTCGGGACTAGTTACTACGAGCAGTACTTC
TRBV18	TRBJ1-1	TRBD1	.	CASSRDRVGTEAFF	TGTGCCAGCTCAAGGGACAGAGTGGGTACTGAAGCTTTCTTT
TRBV20-1	TRBJ1-4	.	.	CSARAGEKLFF	TGCAGTGCTAGAGCAGGTGAAAAACTGTTTTTT
TRBV6-1	TRBJ2-3	TRBD2	.	CASSALPSGTSGRTPDTQYF	TGTGCCAGCAGTGCCCTACCGTCCGGGACTAGCGGGAGAACCCCAGATACGCAGTATTTT